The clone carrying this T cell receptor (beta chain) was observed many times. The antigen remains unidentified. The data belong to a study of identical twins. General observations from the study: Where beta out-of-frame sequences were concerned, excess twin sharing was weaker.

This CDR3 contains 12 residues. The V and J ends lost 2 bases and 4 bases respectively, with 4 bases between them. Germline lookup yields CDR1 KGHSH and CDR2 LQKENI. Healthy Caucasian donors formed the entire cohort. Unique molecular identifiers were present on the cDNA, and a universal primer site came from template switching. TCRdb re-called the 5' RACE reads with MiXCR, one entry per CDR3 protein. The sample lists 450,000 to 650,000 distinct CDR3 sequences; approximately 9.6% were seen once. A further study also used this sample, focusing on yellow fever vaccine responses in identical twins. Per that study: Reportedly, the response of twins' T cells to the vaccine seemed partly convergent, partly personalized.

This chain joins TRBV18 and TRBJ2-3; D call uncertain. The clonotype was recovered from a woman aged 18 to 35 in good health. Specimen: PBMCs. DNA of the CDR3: TGTGCCAGCTCACCAAAGGCAGATACGCAGTATTTT. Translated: CASSPKADTQYF.